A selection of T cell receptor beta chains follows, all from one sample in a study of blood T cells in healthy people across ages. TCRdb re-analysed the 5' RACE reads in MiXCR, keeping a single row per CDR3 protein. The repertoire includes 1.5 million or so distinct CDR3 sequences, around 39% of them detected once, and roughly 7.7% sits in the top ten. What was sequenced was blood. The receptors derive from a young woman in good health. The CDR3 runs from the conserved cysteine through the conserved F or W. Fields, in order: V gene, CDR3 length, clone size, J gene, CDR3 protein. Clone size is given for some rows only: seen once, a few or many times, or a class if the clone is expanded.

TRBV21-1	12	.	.	CACRLASYEQYF
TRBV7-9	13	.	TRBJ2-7	CASSGFPSYEQYF
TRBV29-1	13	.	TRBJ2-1	CGQGGGFDNEQFF
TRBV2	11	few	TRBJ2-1	CASRERDRLFF
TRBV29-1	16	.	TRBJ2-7	CSVDLMTGQNSYEQYF
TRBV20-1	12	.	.	CSRGLSSYEQYF
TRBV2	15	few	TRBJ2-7	CASRMGLASSYEQYF
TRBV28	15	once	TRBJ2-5	CASSSQGAGNNEQYF
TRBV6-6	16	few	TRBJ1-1	CASSRGQERGSTEAFF
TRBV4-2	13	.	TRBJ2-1	CASSRTSTNKQFF
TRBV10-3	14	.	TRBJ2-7	CAISVSPNPYEQYF
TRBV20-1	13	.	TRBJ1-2	CSARTGTWDGYTF
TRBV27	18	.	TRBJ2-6	CASSLEPGGVSGANVLTF
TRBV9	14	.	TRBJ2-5	CASSVASGVETRYF
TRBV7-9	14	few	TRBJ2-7	CASSMGQGLYEQYF
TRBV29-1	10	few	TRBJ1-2	CSVEASGYTF
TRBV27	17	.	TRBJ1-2	CASGYASSSGANYGYTF
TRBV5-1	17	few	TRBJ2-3	CASSLDQAGGRRDTQYF
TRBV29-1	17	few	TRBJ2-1	CSVEAPPPGGMGDEQFF
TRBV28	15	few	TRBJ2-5	CASSLSITGGETQYF
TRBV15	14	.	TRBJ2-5	CATNSDYFQETQYF
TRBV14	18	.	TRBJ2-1	CASSQDLGLGLASYEQFF
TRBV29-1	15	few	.	CSVAGTSGAWETQYF
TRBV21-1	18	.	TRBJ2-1	CASSKRGSGRGSYNEQFF
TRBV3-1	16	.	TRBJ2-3	CASSPPGLADTDTQYF
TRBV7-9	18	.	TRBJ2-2	CASSLGFHGQGIPGELFF
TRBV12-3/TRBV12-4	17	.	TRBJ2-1	CASSLAFGTSPYNEQFF
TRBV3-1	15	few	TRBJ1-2	CASSQGSDDLYGYTF
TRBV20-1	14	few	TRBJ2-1	CSALRRDNYNEQFF
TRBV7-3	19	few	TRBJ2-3	CASSLRSTSGGTSTDTQYF
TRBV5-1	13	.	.	CASSRTGYHEQYF
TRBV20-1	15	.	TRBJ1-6	CSARDVSSYNSPLHF
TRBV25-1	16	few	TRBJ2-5	CASSEFGGSYQETQYF
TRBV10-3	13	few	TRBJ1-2	CAITADEEHGYTF
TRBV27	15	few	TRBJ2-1	CASSLMGQGFGEQFF
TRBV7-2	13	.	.	CASRSGSQETQYF
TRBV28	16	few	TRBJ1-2	CASSSARTSYNYGYTF
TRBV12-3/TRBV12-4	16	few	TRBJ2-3	CASSSPWGQGGGTQYF
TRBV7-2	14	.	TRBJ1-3	CASSQPAGGNTIYF
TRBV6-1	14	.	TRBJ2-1	CASSEWPFPNEQFF
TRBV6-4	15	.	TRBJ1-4	CASSWHRLRTEKLFF
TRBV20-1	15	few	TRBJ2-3	CSASRAGASTDTQYF
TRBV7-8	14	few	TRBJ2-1	CASSFGSVDNEQFF
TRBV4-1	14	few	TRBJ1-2	CASSPWTLTNGYTF
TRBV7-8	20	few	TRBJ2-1	CASSLGEVAATRRAYNEQFF
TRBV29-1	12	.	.	CSVQAGGETQYF
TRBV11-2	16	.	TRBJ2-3	CASTRKNFGGADTQYF